This passage covers 22 T cell receptor beta chains from one sample sequenced in a study of blood T cell repertoires in COVID-19 (dated by TCRdb to 2020 to 2022). The method behind the library was the immunoSEQ multiplex PCR assay. TCRdb's version of the immuneACCESS table is confined to in-frame rearrangements and falls short of the full clone set. An unresolved V gene accounts for under half of the shortfall where checked; the remainder is of unknown origin. The sample data list more than 200,000 clones, and about 87% of these were observed just once. Clones ranked in the top ten supply roughly 3.7% of the sample. Sequencing used PBMCs or T cells enriched from blood (not recorded which). These receptors were obtained from a woman aged 25 to 45 who had been exposed to COVID-19.

The chain has TRBV5-1 and TRBJ2-7, with 7 bases identical to TRBD1. The CDR3 is made up of 15 amino acids. V shed 2 bases and J 5 bases; nucleotides not matched to a gene: 10. CDR1 is SGHRS and CDR2 is YFSETQ in the germline V gene. The CDR3 nucleotides read TGCGCCAGCAGCTTTGTGTCACAGGGGCGCGACGAGCAGTACTTC. Its translation is CASSFVSQGRDEQYF.

The chain links TRBV29-1 to TRBJ2-7; 9 bases match TRBD1. CDR1 is SQVTM and CDR2 is ANQGSEA in the germline V gene. The CDR3 sequence is 13 residues long. The trim removed 4 bases at V and 6 bases at J, leaving 7 bases unmatched. CDR3 DNA sequence: TGCAGCGTTGGTGGGGGACAGGGTGCCGAGCAGTACTTC. This translates into CSVGGGQGAEQYF.

As regards this clone: Other DNA sequences in this sample translate to the same CDR3. J is TRBJ2-7 and V is TRBV6-5; the match to TRBD1 covers 11 bases. The V gene's germline CDR1 is MNHEY and CDR2 SVGAGI. Unmatched junction bases numbered 4, after V lost 8 bases and J lost 4 bases. CDR3 length: 13 amino acids. The CDR3, as DNA: TGTGCCAGCTCCCGGGACAGGGGGTACGAGCAGTACTTC. It specifies CASSRDRGYEQYF.

The chain uses TRBV19 and TRBJ2-3, with 8 bases lining up with TRBD1. This CDR3 comprises 14 residues. Trimming took 3 bases from V and 4 from J; bases not matched to a gene: 3. The germline V gene has CDR1 LNHDA and CDR2 SQIVND (reference sequence). CDR3 nucleotide sequence: TGTGCCAGTAGTATGACAGGGGCGGCAGATACGCAGTATTTT. It codes for CASSMTGAADTQYF.

The chain links TRBV7-9 to TRBJ1-3, with 7 bases that match TRBD1. The CDR3 totals 20 residues. V shed 5 bases and J 1 base; nucleotides not matched to a gene: 20. Germline CDR1 SEHNR, CDR2 FQNEAQ (reference sequence). CDR3 sequence (DNA): TGTGCCAGCAGCACACCCCGATATAAACAGGGGACAATATCTGGAAACACCATATATTTT. Protein product: CASSTPRYKQGTISGNTIYF.

This clone was counted a single time. J is TRBJ2-3 and V is TRBV5-4; D ambiguous. Trimming cost V 4 bases and J 0 bases, with 12 bases left between them. From germline, CDR1 is SGHNT and CDR2 YYREEE (reference sequence). The CDR3 spans 15 residues. The CDR3 DNA reads TGTGCCAGCAGCAGCGAGGCAGCTAGCACAGATACGCAGTATTTT. Protein product: CASSSEAASTDTQYF.

The chain has TRBV15 and TRBJ1-2, with 7 bases matching TRBD1. Germline values: CDR1 LNHNV, CDR2 YYDKDF (reference sequence). The length of the CDR3 is 16 residues. Trimming removed 5 bases from V and 7 bases from J; junction bases left unmatched: 16. Here the CDR3 reads CATSSSGTVLASGYTF. CDR3 nucleotide sequence: TGTGCCACCAGCTCATCCGGGACAGTTCTAGCCAGTGGCTACACCTTC.

V is TRBV4-2 and J is TRBJ1-1; 7 bases fit TRBD1. Germline lookup yields CDR1 LGHNA and CDR2 YNFKEQ. This CDR3 is 13 amino acids long. The V segment lost 5 bases and the J segment 2 bases; nucleotides outside the gene matches: 2. CDR3 DNA sequence: TGTGCCAGCAGCTCAGGGGGAAACACTGAAGCTTTCTTT. Residues: CASSSGGNTEAFF.

The rearrangement uses TRBV12-3 or TRBV12-4 and TRBJ2-7, with 10 bases fitting TRBD2. V lost 3 bases and J lost 9; bases outside the gene matches: 5. This CDR3 is built from 13 residues. CDR3 nucleotide sequence: TGTGCCAGCAGTTTTACTAGCGGGATCGCGCAGTACTTC. Translating it yields CASSFTSGIAQYF.

The rearrangement uses TRBV27 and TRBJ2-6, with 8 bases aligning to TRBD2. CDR3 length equals 19 residues. Germline assignment: CDR1 MNHEY and CDR2 SMNVEV (reference sequence). J gave up 1 base and V 3 bases, and 11 bases lay outside the gene matches. The CDR3 DNA follows: TGTGCCAGCAGTTTGTGGGGGACTAGAGTCCGATCTGGGGCCAACGTCCTGACTTTC. Amino acid sequence: CASSLWGTRVRSGANVLTF.

This chain uses TRBV18 with TRBJ1-1; D gene ambiguous. The CDR3 length is 16 residues. Germline lookup yields CDR1 KGHSH and CDR2 LQKENI. V was cut by 4 bases and J by 0 bases, with 15 bases left in between. CDR3 DNA sequence: TGTGCCAGCTCACTAGTACTGGCCCAGGTGAACACTGAAGCTTTCTTT. It yields the protein CASSLVLAQVNTEAFF.

The chain combines TRBV6-1 with TRBJ2-7; 8 bases line up with TRBD2. The V segment lost 2 bases and the J segment 9 bases; nucleotides outside the gene matches: 9. The germline gives CDR1 MNHNS, CDR2 SASEGT. This CDR3 has 14 amino acids. The CDR3 region is CASSELAGPSGQYF. The CDR3 region has the DNA TGTGCCAGCAGTGAATTAGCGGGACCCTCGGGGCAGTACTTC.

In its sample, this clone was seen a few times. The rearrangement uses TRBV4-1 and TRBJ1-4, with a tentative D call TRBD1 (5 bases). Germline loops: CDR1 MGHRA, CDR2 YSYEKL. There are 19 residues in the CDR3. Trimming shortened V by 0 bases and J by 0 bases, and 17 bases separated the two germline ends. CDR3 sequence reads: CASSQDLQGKGPTNEKLFF. CDR3 coding DNA: TGCGCCAGCAGCCAAGATCTGCAGGGAAAAGGGCCAACTAATGAAAAACTGTTTTTT.

The gene calls are TRBV2 and TRBJ2-5, with D perhaps TRBD1 (6 bases). CDR1 SNHLY and CDR2 FYNNEI come from the germline V gene. V was trimmed by 3 bases and J by 5 bases, leaving 7 bases between them. There are 12 residues in the CDR3. As DNA, the CDR3 is TGTGCCAGCAGTGACAGGGGTGAGACCCAGTACTTC. Amino acids: CASSDRGETQYF.

The V call is TRBV6-5, the J call TRBJ1-2, with TRBD1 matching 7 bases. CDR1 is MNHEY, CDR2 SVGAGI, per germline. J gave up 4 bases and V 7 bases, and 6 bases lay outside the gene matches. The CDR3 runs 13 residues. The chain's CDR3 is CASTRRDSYGYTF. The DNA of the CDR3 is TGTGCCAGCACTAGACGGGACAGCTATGGCTACACCTTC.

The V and J genes are TRBV7-3 and TRBJ2-5; 11 bases map to TRBD2. CDR1 is SGHTA and CDR2 is FQGTGA in the germline V gene. The V gene end was trimmed by 6 bases and the J gene end by 5 bases; junction bases not matched to a gene: 8. CDR3 length: 15 residues. The CDR3 sequence is CASSQTSGRGETQYF. The CDR3 region has the DNA TGTGCCAGCAGTCAAACTAGCGGGAGAGGGGAGACCCAGTACTTC.

This chain links TRBV2 with TRBJ1-5; a weak D match, TRBD1 (5 bases). The germline V and J ends were trimmed by 8 bases and 6 bases, with 14 bases remaining between them. The CDR3 covers 13 residues. CDR1 and CDR2 (germline): SNHLY, FYNNEI. The CDR3 bases are TGTGCCAGCCGACGGGGGGTGGGTCAGCCCCAGCATTTT. Translation gives CASRRGVGQPQHF.

This sequence joins TRBV6-5 and TRBJ1-3; D not resolved. Germline assignment: CDR1 MNHEY and CDR2 SVGAGI. The CDR3 covers 16 residues. Between the trimmed V and J ends, which lost 2 bases and 0 bases, there was a span of 11 bases. Here the CDR3 DNA reads TGTGCCAGCAGTTACGGGTTTGGGAGCTCTGGAAACACCATATATTTT. Translation gives CASSYGFGSSGNTIYF.

The chain has TRBV5-1 and TRBJ2-1; 8 nucleotides align to TRBD2. With V trimmed by 1 base and J by 5 bases, 8 bases remained unmatched. This CDR3 comprises 16 residues. Per germline, CDR1 SGHRS and CDR2 YFSETQ. Here the CDR3 DNA reads TGCGCCAGCAGCTTGCTATCCAGCGGGGGAAACAATGAGCAGTTCTTC. Translation gives CASSLLSSGGNNEQFF.

This rearrangement joins TRBV6-5 to TRBJ2-5; 7 bases line up with TRBD1. CDR1 is MNHEY and CDR2 is SVGAGI in the germline V gene. The V segment lost 4 bases and the J segment 5 bases; nucleotides outside the gene matches: 7. The CDR3 is 14 residues long. CDR3 residues: CASSSWTGLETQYF. The DNA of the CDR3 is TGTGCCAGCAGTTCCTGGACAGGCCTGGAGACCCAGTACTTC.

This sequence joins TRBV30 and TRBJ1-2, with TRBD1 as a possible D gene (6 bases). Between the trimmed V and J ends, which lost 4 bases and 5 bases, there was a span of 14 bases. This CDR3 has 13 amino acids. Germline CDR1 GTSNPN, CDR2 SVGIG (reference sequence). CDR3 nucleotides: TGTGCCTGGACCGGGACACCGGATTATGGCTACACCTTC. Translating it yields CAWTGTPDYGYTF.

The CDR3 here is CASSLVPNYEQYF. As DNA, the CDR3 is TGTGCCAGCAGCTTAGTTCCCAACTACGAGCAGTACTTC. This chain links TRBV7-2 with TRBJ2-7; D ambiguous. Germline V gives CDR1 SGHTA, CDR2 FQGNSA. There are 13 residues in the CDR3. The V end was cut by 1 base, the J end by 3 bases, with 7 bases between.